This note documents a single TCR beta chain sequence. Generated by immunoSEQ multiplex PCR, the TCRdb table keeps only in-frame clones and is missing some. The sample comprises tens of thousands of clones, 80% to 95% of which are singletons, and around 2.8% rests with the top ten. Deletions cut 10 bases from V and 5 bases from J, with 14 bases between. The CDR3 extends over 12 amino acids. Looked up from germline, CDR1 is MNHEY and CDR2 is SMNVEV (reference sequence). The sample comes from a study of T cell changes during pregnancy in multiple sclerosis. The sample here was peripheral blood, taken in the second trimester of pregnancy. This rearrangement joins TRBV27 to TRBJ1-1; D is unresolved. The TCR sequence derives from a female donor in good health, enrolled as a control in a pregnancy study. CDR3 residues: CATHDGGTEAFF. The CDR3 region has the DNA TGTGCCACCCACGATGGAGGAACTGAAGCTTTCTTT.